The clone carrying this T cell receptor (beta chain) was recorded at least ten times. Trimming took 0 bases from V and 10 from J; bases not matched to a gene: 11. The CDR3 is made up of 17 amino acids. The germline gives CDR1 DFQATT, CDR2 SNEGSKA (reference sequence). The data belong to a study of T-cell reconstitution after alpha-beta-depleted transplantation in children. A TCRbeta library incorporating unique molecular identifiers was prepared. TCRdb re-called the PCR reads with MiXCR, one entry per CDR3 protein. The table records 360,000 or so distinct CDR3 sequences, roughly 20% of them present only once.

The clonotype originates from a human donor who donated a stem cell graft to a child with acute myeloid leukemia. This sequence joins TRBV20-1 and TRBJ2-1; 14 positions agree with TRBD2. The sequencing used PBMCs from the stem cell graft donor, collected from the stem cell graft. The CDR3 region is CSARDFGTSGRSVEQFF. The CDR3 DNA follows: TGCAGTGCTAGAGATTTCGGGACTAGCGGGAGATCGGTAGAGCAGTTCTTC.